The present entry profiles one TCR beta chain with its context. Only Caucasian adults living in Nashville, Tennessee served as donors. A CD45RA-negative memory subset and a CD45RA+ naive subset were separated from the CD4+ cells. Per the study methods: Junction-only immunoSEQ sequences carried no quality scores, so filtering differed. Sequenced by immunoSEQ multiplex PCR; TCRdb stores in-frame clones only, minus some. V, J and clone size reflect that table, while D and trimming were determined from the DNA. This table holds around 2.5 million clones, under 95% found once. The CDR3 spans 14 residues. The V and J ends lost 2 bases and 3 bases respectively, with 10 bases between them. Germline CDR1 MDHEN, CDR2 SYDVKM. This sample was taken from a study of shared clonotypes between healthy human individuals. In the study overall: The study used three CD4 naive, three CD4 memory, two CD8 naive and one CD8 memory plate per donor.

Sequenced: naive CD4+ T cells from PBMCs. Subset denoted: CD45RA+ positively selected. This receptor was taken from a man younger than 35 in good health. Some clones in this sample may be carry-over from other donors' samples. The rearrangement joins TRBV28 to TRBJ1-2; a possible D gene is TRBD1 (6 bases). Here the CDR3 DNA reads TGTGCCAGCAGTTTACGACAGGTTTACTATGGCTACACCTTC. Translating gives CASSLRQVYYGYTF.